This T cell receptor beta chain was sequenced in a study of T-cell reconstitution after alpha-beta-depleted transplantation in children. The TCRbeta library was prepared with unique molecular identifiers. TCRdb redid the calling of the PCR reads with MiXCR, one entry per CDR3 protein. Among about 360,000 distinct CDR3 sequences listed, about an eighth were seen once. This clonotype came up a few times. The CDR3 extends over 14 amino acids. V was clipped by 8 bases and J by 1 base; unmatched bases: 6. Germline loops: CDR1 SGHAT, CDR2 FQNNGV. The chain joins TRBV11-2 to TRBJ2-7, with 9 bases that match TRBD2. The TCR sequence derives from a human donor who donated a stem cell graft to a child with Fanconi anemia. The sample here was PBMCs, taken from the stem cell graft. Here the CDR3 reads CASGAGGRSYEQYF. The CDR3 coding sequence is TGTGCCAGCGGAGCGGGGGGTAGGTCCTACGAGCAGTACTTC.